This T cell receptor (beta chain) was identified in a study of molecular identifiers for immune sequencing clone quantification. Study-wide findings and caveats: Over 98% of effector molecules, but under 1% in naive cells, were held by clones with more than 20 RNA copies.

V was pared by 7 bases and J by 3 bases, with 10 bases between. This CDR3 has 12 amino acids. The germline V gene encodes CDR1 MDHEN and CDR2 SYDVKM. This clonotype has just a few counts. What it binds is not known. Sorting was used to obtain naive CD8 T cells (CD8+CD4-CCR7+CD45RA+). Using its own MiXCR run on the PCR reads, TCRdb lists one record per CDR3 protein. Among over 90,000 distinct CDR3 sequences listed, around 30% were seen once. Sequenced: naive CD8+ T cells from blood, with Jurkat cell RNA spiked in. Subset reported: FACS-sorted CD8+CD4-CCR7+CD45RA+ naive T cells. The chain joins TRBV28 to TRBJ2-7, with D possibly matching TRBD2 (5 bases). The clonotype originates from a human donor in good health. Some libraries in this study had Jurkat cell RNA spiked in. The CDR3 reads CASNHGDYEQYF. The CDR3 nucleotides are TGTGCCAGCAACCACGGGGACTACGAGCAGTACTTC. Complete variable domain (other parts from reference TRBV28 and TRBJ2-7): DVKVTQSSRYLVKRTGEKVFLECVQDMDHENMFWYRQDPGLGLRLIYFSYDVKMKEKGDIPEGYSVSREKKERFSLILESASTNQTSMYLCASNHGDYEQYFGPGTRLTVT.